The 20 T cell receptor beta chains below all came from one sample that was sequenced in a study of blood T cell repertoires in COVID-19. Here immunoSEQ multiplex PCR was the method, and the copy in TCRdb shows in-frame clones only, minus some. The sample shows 300,000 to 350,000 clones, approximately 85% of them seen only once. The sequenced sample was PBMCs or T cells enriched from blood (not recorded which). The receptor set was obtained from a man aged 25 to 40 who had recovered from COVID-19.

CDR3 amino acids: CASSSSGGAVGELFF. The CDR3, as DNA: TGTGCCAGCAGCTCCAGCGGGGGGGCGGTCGGGGAGCTGTTTTTT. The rearrangement links TRBV11-2 to TRBJ2-2; TRBD2 agrees at 10 bases. After removal of 4 bases from V and 7 bases from J, the junction contained 6 bases not matched to a gene. This CDR3 contains 15 residues. In germline, CDR1 is SGHAT, CDR2 FQNNGV.

The rearrangement joins TRBV6-5 to TRBJ2-7; TRBD1 might be the D (6 bases). CDR3 size: 15 residues. Germline V gives CDR1 MNHEY, CDR2 SVGAGI. Trimming removed 6 bases from V and 2 bases from J, with 17 bases in between. Here the CDR3 reads CASSPLTGQTYEQYF. The DNA for the CDR3 is TGTGCCAGCAGCCCGCTAACAGGGCAGACCTACGAGCAGTACTTC.

V and J are TRBV3-1 (or the pseudogene TRBV3-2) and TRBJ2-7, with 9 positions matching TRBD2. The V and J ends lost 4 bases and 10 bases, in that order; junction bases with no gene match: 8. Germline assignment: CDR1 LGHDT and CDR2 YNNKEL (reference sequence). The CDR3 has 13 residues. The CDR3 nucleotides are TGTGCCAGCAGCCGGAACCTTAGCGGGAGACAGTACTTC. Translation: CASSRNLSGRQYF.

V usage is TRBV15 and J usage is TRBJ2-1; 8 bases map to TRBD2. This CDR3 contains 16 residues. The germline CDR1 and CDR2 sequences are LNHNV and YYDKDF (reference sequence). V trimming: 2 bases; J trimming: 4 bases; junction bases outside the gene matches: 7. In nucleotides, the CDR3 is TGTGCCACCAGCAGAATCCCGGGGGGGCCGTACAATGAGCAGTTCTTC. It codes for CATSRIPGGPYNEQFF.

This chain uses TRBV10-3 with TRBJ2-7, with 11 bases lining up with TRBD2. Germline loops: CDR1 ENHRY, CDR2 SYGVKD. This CDR3 is 14 amino acids long. V was clipped by 7 bases and J by 7 bases; unmatched bases: 9. CDR3 residues: CAIKASGGQREQYF. In DNA, the CDR3 is TGTGCCATCAAAGCTAGCGGGGGGCAACGGGAGCAGTACTTC.

This clone showed up just once. J is TRBJ1-2 and V is TRBV3-1 (or the pseudogene TRBV3-2); 7 nucleotides line up with TRBD1. The germline V gene encodes CDR1 LGHDT and CDR2 YNNKEL (reference sequence). The trim removed 3 bases at V and 1 base at J, leaving 5 bases unmatched. The CDR3 is made up of 15 amino acids. CDR3 amino acids: CASSHADRINYGYTF. In DNA, the CDR3 is TGTGCCAGCAGCCACGCGGACAGGATTAACTATGGCTACACCTTC.

The chain couples TRBV5-8 to TRBJ1-5, with D uncertain. The V gene's germline CDR1 is SGHTS and CDR2 YDEGEE. The CDR3 has 13 residues. Between the trimmed V and J ends, which lost 1 base and 4 bases, there was a span of 6 bases. The CDR3 coding sequence is TGTGCCAGCAGCTTGACGGTGAATCAGCCCCAGCATTTT. Amino acid sequence: CASSLTVNQPQHF.

CDR3 sequence (DNA): TGTGCCAGCTCCGGGGGAGGCACTGAAGCTTTCTTT. Its protein product is CASSGGGTEAFF. The V call is TRBV6-5, the J call TRBJ1-1; D may be TRBD1 (5 bases). Trimming pared 8 bases from V and 4 bases from J, leaving 11 bases between. The CDR3 length is 12 residues. Germline V gene data show CDR1 as MNHEY and CDR2 as SVGAGI.

This chain connects TRBV19 to TRBJ1-1, with TRBD1 identical over 9 bases. The CDR3 length is 16 residues. CDR1 is LNHDA and CDR2 is SQIVND in the germline V gene (reference sequence). Germline trimming cut 4 bases from V and 1 base from J; bases unmatched to any gene: 7. The CDR3 loop reads CASSTRWGQGNTEAFF. CDR3 bases: TGTGCCAGTAGTACGAGATGGGGACAGGGGAACACTGAAGCTTTCTTT.

The chain carries TRBV30 and TRBJ2-2; a weak D match, TRBD2 (6 bases). V dropped 4 bases and J dropped 7 bases, with 13 bases sitting between them. CDR1 and CDR2 (germline): GTSNPN, SVGIG (reference sequence). The CDR3 covers 13 residues. CDR3 residues: CAWTLGGFGELFF. CDR3 in DNA: TGTGCCTGGACATTAGGAGGGTTCGGGGAGCTGTTTTTT.

The gene calls are TRBV19 and TRBJ2-1, with D perhaps matching TRBD2 (6 bases). The CDR3 runs to 16 residues. CDR1 is LNHDA, CDR2 SQIVND, per germline (reference sequence). Between the trimmed V and J ends, which lost 6 bases and 0 bases, there was a span of 15 bases. CDR3 residues: CASRVRGTDSYNEQFF. The CDR3 DNA follows: TGTGCCAGTAGGGTACGGGGGACTGACTCCTACAATGAGCAGTTCTTC.

The V gene is TRBV7-3, the J gene TRBJ2-7; 7 nucleotides match TRBD1. The CDR3 spans 15 residues. V lost 2 bases, J lost 2 bases, and 6 bases stayed unmatched. CDR1 and CDR2 (germline): SGHTA, FQGTGA. CDR3 loop: CASSLGQGETYEQYF. CDR3 coding DNA: TGTGCCAGCAGCTTAGGGCAGGGGGAAACCTACGAGCAGTACTTC.

This rearrangement joins TRBV6-5 to TRBJ2-7; no firm D call. V was shortened by 8 bases and J by 2 bases, with 13 bases between the two germline ends. Germline V CDR1 and CDR2: MNHEY, SVGAGI. The CDR3 contains 13 residues. CDR3 amino acids: CASSASRAYEQYF. The CDR3 DNA follows: TGTGCCAGCTCTGCTTCACGGGCCTACGAGCAGTACTTC.

The V gene is TRBV7-3, the J gene TRBJ2-6; no reliable D call. The CDR3 runs 14 residues. Trimming shortened V by 0 bases and J by 15 bases, and 15 bases separated the two germline ends. The germline gives CDR1 SGHTA, CDR2 FQGTGA. The CDR3 DNA reads as TGTGCCAGCAGCTTAACGCCTGCCCGGGTCGGCCTGACTTTC. Its translation is CASSLTPARVGLTF.

The chain links TRBV19 to TRBJ1-1; a weak D match, TRBD1 (6 bases). The V gene's germline CDR1 is LNHDA and CDR2 SQIVND (reference sequence). This CDR3 spans 16 amino acids. The V end lost 5 bases, the J end lost 2 bases, and 18 bases lay between the germline ends. This CDR3 reads CASSPQQTGSNTEAFF. For the CDR3, the DNA is TGTGCCAGTAGTCCCCAACAGACAGGTTCCAACACTGAAGCTTTCTTT.

This clone came up a few times. The V call is TRBV7-2, the J call TRBJ2-7; 8 bases align to TRBD2. Germline V gene lookup returns CDR1 SGHTA and CDR2 FQGNSA. The CDR3 has 14 residues. J was trimmed by 6 bases and V by 5 bases; bases with no gene match: 9. The CDR3 bases are TGTGCCAGCAGCCCGGGGGGGTCGGAAGGCGAGCAGTACTTC. Translation: CASSPGGSEGEQYF.

V gene TRBV9 combines with J gene TRBJ2-3; D is unclear. CDR1 is SGDLS, CDR2 YYNGEE, per germline. The V end was cut by 3 bases, the J end by 5 bases, with 19 bases between. The CDR3 totals 16 residues. The CDR3 DNA is TGTGCCAGCAGCGCGTCTGGCGGCGGCCCCAGAGATACGCAGTATTTT. Protein: CASSASGGGPRDTQYF.

This chain links TRBV5-1 with TRBJ2-1; weak D call: TRBD2 (6 bases). The CDR3 covers 16 residues. The ends were cut back, 4 bases at V and 3 bases at J, with 17 bases in the middle. CDR1 and CDR2 (germline): SGHRS, YFSETQ. The CDR3 reads CASSPAPGGDYNEQFF. The DNA of the CDR3 is TGCGCCAGCAGCCCAGCCCCCGGAGGGGACTACAATGAGCAGTTCTTC.

The chain carries TRBV19 and TRBJ1-1, with D unclear. The germline CDR1 and CDR2 sequences are LNHDA and SQIVND (reference sequence). The CDR3 consists of 15 residues. Trimming left V 6 bases short and J 7 bases short, with 21 bases between. The CDR3 region has the DNA TGTGCCAGTAGCTCTAACGCGGGGATCGGGGATGAAGCTTTCTTT. Protein product: CASSSNAGIGDEAFF.

This chain connects TRBV30 to TRBJ1-3, with a weak D call TRBD1 (5 bases). CDR3 length: 15 amino acids. CDR1 is GTSNPN and CDR2 is SVGIG in the germline V gene (reference sequence). V was pared by 1 base and J by 1 base, with 11 bases between. This CDR3 is CAWSGRVLSGNTIYF. CDR3 nucleotides: TGTGCCTGGAGTGGCAGGGTACTTTCTGGAAACACCATATATTTT. The full variable domain, in which reference TRBV30 and TRBJ1-3 provide the parts outside the CDR3, is SQTIHQWPATLVQPVGSPLSLECTVEGTSNPNLYWYRQAAGRGLQLLFYSVGIGQISSEVPQNLSASRPQDRQFILSSKKLLLSDSGFYLCAWSGRVLSGNTIYFGEGSWLTVV.